This T cell receptor beta chain is drawn from a study of long-term antiretroviral therapy in people with HIV (dated by TCRdb to between 2022 and 2023). Looking at the study overall: Collection of the earliest samples took place about a decade ahead of the 2015 WHO recommendation for immediate ART, at a time when ART was typically delayed until CD4 counts fell. No cross-contamination during QIAcube processing was seen in test extractions of a monoclonal T-cell line run alongside a few dozen polyclonal samples. Of the approximately 32 participants with HIV, roughly twelve were female. A total of 150 to 200 cryopreserved PBMC samples came from a few dozen adults with confirmed HIV infection and were collected serially over a mean of roughly six years (range 1-12). This retrospective serial study examined whether starting ART and sustained HIV suppression were associated with changes in the composition and diversity of the TRB repertoire in peripheral blood. Summary of the overall study and its limitations: Owing to limited PBMC availability, only the TCR beta chain was sequenced, without alpha chain pairing. Inferences about post-ART repertoire changes are limited because no data were available on ART adherence, viral resistance or therapy changes. Samples dated from the mid-2000s to the late 2010s, and the ART regimens used may be less effective than current ones. Starting ART was linked to a significant rise in TRB diversity, yet even after long-term ART the diversity remained significantly lower than in transplant donor controls. At every time point, the repertoire was dominated by expanded TRB clones first identified before ART initiation, although this dominance fluctuated and, in many PLHIV, declined after ART. Because pre-ART samples had limited cell numbers, profiling was done on unsorted PBMC rather than on sorted CD4+ and CD8+ T cells. CDR3 length ranges in HIV repertoires were narrower than in controls, and network structure suggested an antigen-experienced repertoire with only a slight naive shift after ART.

The immunoSEQ hsTCRB v3.0 assay was used at survey level resolution for TRB variable region sequencing. A depth of 40,000-50,000 T-cell genomes per sample was targeted for TRB sequencing. An Illumina MiSeq with a v3 150-cycle kit was used to sequence the pooled TRB libraries. Processing in the source paper ran as follows. Analysis of repertoires was carried out in R inside a reproducible Nextflow workflow spanning QC, data transformation and analysis. Custom analyses were implemented in LymphoSeq2, an R package for AIRR-Seq data exploration. A handful of samples that produced fewer than 5000 total TRB sequences were removed, so fewer than 200 HIV repertoires were analyzed. Among the roughly 200 retained HIV repertoires, 55 to 60 were collected before ART initiation and approximately 130 after ART initiation. Repertoires were downsampled to 5000 TRB nucleotide sequences, with summary statistics averaged over 100 downsampling iterations. TRB sequences were retained for analysis only if CDR3 regions of at least seven amino acids were present. Two measures captured diversity: a Shannon entropy-derived clonality score and the Gini coefficient. In the repertoire networks, any two of the top 5000 CDR3 amino acid sequences were linked whenever the two sequences differed by an edit distance of one. For TRB CDR3 amino acid sequences, GLIPH2 was used to predict antigen specificity groups and MHC restriction. Known CMV, EBV, HIV or tissue antigen associations were flagged by matching CDR3 amino acid sequences against VDJdb and McPAS-TCR. Pre-ART, post-ART and control groups were compared with Wilcoxon signed-rank tests and Holm-Bonferroni correction. TCRdb took over this immuneACCESS table, retaining in-frame rearrangements with V and J assigned. Such tables are incomplete; in checked studies, under half of the missing clones stem from an unresolved V gene, and the remainder is unexplained. V and J calls and clone size are as listed in that table; D and trimming were resolved from the DNA. For this sample there are some 20,000 clones; over 60% appear just once. Of the sample, 8% to 10% is held by the ten largest clones.

Trimming at the junction amounts to 2 bases on V and 5 bases on J, and the germline ends lie 18 bases apart. According to the germline V gene, CDR1 reads MDHEN and CDR2 reads SYDVKM. The CDR3 measures 16 amino acids from cysteine to phenylalanine. Of the read, only the CDR3 DNA is kept; its 48 bases are in frame from base 1. Participants were included only if at least one PBMC sample before ART initiation and at least two post-ART samples were available. Treatment was received in the United States of America by all participants with HIV. Cryopreserved samples of 1-10 million PBMC were thawed and washed before DNA extraction. At the time of the earliest PBMC sample for each participant with HIV, ages ranged from about 23 to 60 years. Each participant contributed PBMC samples from 1-4 timepoints before ART initiation and 2-8 timepoints after ART initiation, with a median of 7 samples. Serial HIV viral load, CD4+ T-cell count, ART history and demographic data were obtained for every participant. Genomic DNA was extracted from unsorted PBMC with a Qiagen kit on a QIAcube, processed in batches of 12 samples.

Remarks on this clone: Its antigen is still unknown. Nothing much larger sits one base from this clone, and base qualities are not available.

The sequencing here drew on unsorted PBMCs, taken 0.5 years before starting antiretroviral therapy. This receptor chain uses TRBV28 and TRBJ1-2; too little of a D gene remains to name it. The sequence came from a man aged 18 to 30 with HIV. The CDR3 here reads CASSLVIHEVQYGYTF. The bases are TGTGCCAGCAGTTTAGTTATACATGAGGTACAGTATGGCTACACCTTC.